Following are 21 T cell receptor beta chains from one sample sequenced in a study of Tregs in tolerant kidney transplant recipients. Only in-frame clones appear in the TCRdb table, and some are missing; sequencing was by immunoSEQ multiplex PCR. In the table there are roughly 250,000 clones, 80% to 85% of which are singletons. Material for sequencing was CD4+ T cells from blood. All receptors derive from a human donor in good health.

This clone was picked up a small number of times. The chain uses TRBV4-2 and TRBJ2-3; 10 bases line up with TRBD1. Germline V gene data show CDR1 as LGHNA and CDR2 as YNFKEQ. J was trimmed by 8 bases and V by 3 bases; bases with no gene match: 8. This CDR3 spans 15 amino acids. The CDR3 DNA is TGTGCCAGCAGCCAGGGACAGGGGCCCATTGCTACGCAGTATTTT. Its protein is CASSQGQGPIATQYF.

This rearrangement joins TRBV5-6 to TRBJ1-2; the D gene is possibly TRBD1 (5 bases). CDR1 and CDR2 (germline): SGHDT, YYEEEE. Trimming shortened V by 1 base and J by 1 base, and 17 bases separated the two germline ends. The CDR3 runs 17 residues. The CDR3: CASSLRVGARGNYGYTF. For the CDR3, the DNA is TGTGCCAGCAGCTTGAGGGTCGGGGCGCGGGGTAACTATGGCTACACCTTC.

Regarding this clone: Other DNA sequences of this sample code for an identical CDR3. The DNA for the CDR3 is TGTGCCAGCAGCTTAAGCAGGCAAGAGACCCAGTACTTC. The encoded protein is CASSLSRQETQYF. The gene calls are TRBV7-3 and TRBJ2-5; no clear D. Germline CDR1 reads SGHTA; CDR2 reads FQGTGA. This CDR3 region has 13 residues. V gave up 1 base and J gave up 2 bases, with 5 bases separating them.

As for this clone: Mismatch with germline at one junction end may stem from a read error. V and J are TRBV2 and TRBJ1-1; perhaps TRBD1 as D (5 bases). The CDR3 spans 12 residues. Germline values: CDR1 SNHLY, CDR2 FYNNEI. The CDR3 DNA is TGTGCCAGCACGGAGGGGAACCCTGAAGCTTTCTTT. It specifies CASTEGNPEAFF.

The V gene is TRBV30, the J gene TRBJ2-6; possibly TRBD2 for D (5 bases). This CDR3 has 17 amino acids. Trimming pared 0 bases from V and 2 bases from J, leaving 14 bases between. Germline CDR1 is GTSNPN and CDR2 is SVGIG (reference sequence). Here the CDR3 reads CAWSVKFLGTGANVLTF. In DNA, the CDR3 is TGTGCCTGGAGTGTTAAGTTCCTCGGGACTGGGGCCAACGTCCTGACTTTC.

The chain employs TRBV14 and TRBJ1-2; D call uncertain. Trimming stripped 0 bases from V and 4 bases from J, with 9 bases between. CDR1 and CDR2 (germline): SGHDN, FVKESK. The CDR3 loop spans 14 amino acids. CDR3 DNA sequence: TGTGCCAGCAGCCAAGATCTACTCCCCTATGGCTACACCTTC. Its protein product is CASSQDLLPYGYTF.

The gene calls are TRBV7-9 and TRBJ1-1; 7 bases map to TRBD1. V shed 2 bases and J 5 bases; nucleotides not matched to a gene: 5. The CDR3 runs 14 residues. Germline values: CDR1 SEHNR, CDR2 FQNEAQ (reference sequence). The CDR3 DNA is TGTGCCAGCAGCTTACTGCCAGGGGGGACTGAAGCTTTCTTT. Protein product: CASSLLPGGTEAFF.

The rearrangement joins TRBV4-1 to TRBJ2-7, with D uncertain. V gave up 4 bases and J gave up 4 bases, with 14 bases separating them. Germline CDR1 is MGHRA and CDR2 is YSYEKL. The length of the CDR3 is 14 residues. As DNA, the CDR3 is TGCGCCAGCAGCCCGCCCCAGGCTGCTTACGAGCAGTACTTC. Its protein product is CASSPPQAAYEQYF.

V gene TRBV10-3 combines with J gene TRBJ1-1; D not resolved. Germline-derived CDR1 and CDR2 are ENHRY and SYGVKD. V dropped 3 bases and J dropped 3 bases, with 5 bases sitting between them. The CDR3 consists of 12 residues. CDR3 bases: TGTGCCATCAGTGAAGGCTACACTGAAGCTTTCTTT. It codes for CAISEGYTEAFF.

The chain recombines TRBV5-4 with TRBJ1-6; D not certain. V gave up 3 bases and J gave up 7 bases, with 14 bases separating them. This CDR3 spans 15 amino acids. CDR1 and CDR2 from the germline V gene are SGHNT and YYREEE (reference sequence). CDR3 sequence reads: CASSYLKGPNSPLHF. DNA of the CDR3: TGTGCCAGCAGCTACCTGAAGGGCCCGAATTCACCCCTCCACTTT.

This chain uses TRBV25-1 with TRBJ1-4, with TRBD1 identical over 8 bases. There are 14 residues in the CDR3. The V and J ends lost 2 bases and 7 bases, in that order; junction bases with no gene match: 3. In germline, CDR1 is MGHDK, CDR2 SYGVNS. In DNA form, the CDR3 reads TGTGCCAGCAGTGAACAGGGGGCGGCTGAAAAACTGTTTTTT. Its translation is CASSEQGAAEKLFF.

The rearrangement links TRBV5-4 to TRBJ2-2; D possibly uses TRBD1 or TRBD2 (6 bases each). V lost 6 bases to trimming and J lost 4 bases, with 16 bases between them. The germline gives CDR1 SGHNT, CDR2 YYREEE (reference sequence). This CDR3 contains 15 residues. CDR3 DNA: TGTGCCAGCAAAAATTTGGGGGGCGGCACCGGGGAGCTGTTTTTT. Its protein is CASKNLGGGTGELFF.

The chain employs TRBV7-9 and TRBJ2-2; the D is unclear. This CDR3 comprises 11 residues. Per germline, CDR1 SEHNR and CDR2 FQNEAQ (reference sequence). Trimming left V 8 bases short and J 7 bases short, with 8 bases between. In DNA, the CDR3 is TGTGCCAGCCTTATCGGCGGGGAGCTGTTTTTT. Residues: CASLIGGELFF.

The chain has TRBV4-1 and TRBJ1-5, with D hard to call. Germline V gene sequence: CDR1 MGHRA, CDR2 YSYEKL. The CDR3 contains 16 residues. Trimming took 1 base from V and 0 from J, leaving 10 bases between them. The CDR3 spells CASSQGHGDSNQPQHF. CDR3 sequence (DNA): TGCGCCAGCAGCCAAGGCCACGGAGATAGCAATCAGCCCCAGCATTTT.

The chain carries TRBV29-1 and TRBJ2-3; TRBD2 is a possible D gene (5 bases). This CDR3 spans 13 amino acids. From germline, CDR1 is SQVTM and CDR2 ANQGSEA. Trimming stripped 7 bases from V and 1 base from J, with 12 bases between. CDR3 nucleotide sequence: TGCAGCGCCCCGGCCGGGGGCACAGATACGCAGTATTTT. Translated: CSAPAGGTDTQYF.

The chain is built from TRBV5-6 and TRBJ2-7, with TRBD1 matching over 10 bases. Losses at the gene ends were 4 bases for V and 2 bases for J; bases not matched to a gene: 9. Per germline, CDR1 SGHDT and CDR2 YYEEEE. This CDR3 has 16 residues. In DNA, the CDR3 is TGTGCCAGCAGCAAGACAGGGGGCGCAGAACCCTACGAGCAGTACTTC. It is translated as CASSKTGGAEPYEQYF.

The chain recombines TRBV6-5 with TRBJ2-3; D gene unclear. CDR1 MNHEY and CDR2 SVGAGI come from the germline V gene. This CDR3 is 15 amino acids long. Trimming pared 0 bases from V and 2 bases from J, leaving 9 bases between. CDR3 sequence reads: CASSYSTASTDTQYF. The CDR3, as DNA: TGTGCCAGCAGTTACTCGACCGCCTCCACAGATACGCAGTATTTT.

The chain carries TRBV6-4 and TRBJ2-1; 7 bases are a match to TRBD2. Germline assignment: CDR1 MRHNA and CDR2 SNTAGT. Germline trimming cut 0 bases from V and 0 bases from J; bases unmatched to any gene: 5. The CDR3 length is 17 residues. CDR3: CASSDSTTGGSYNEQFF. As DNA, the CDR3 is TGTGCCAGCAGTGACTCAACGACGGGAGGCTCCTACAATGAGCAGTTCTTC.

J is TRBJ2-1 and V is TRBV6-6, with TRBD2 identical over 9 bases. The ends lost 7 bases at V and 1 base at J; junction bases unmatched: 2. This CDR3 has 14 residues. Germline V gene sequence: CDR1 MNHNY, CDR2 SVGAGI (reference sequence). The CDR3 is CASTLAGSYNEQFF. CDR3 sequence (DNA): TGTGCCAGCACCCTAGCGGGGTCCTACAATGAGCAGTTCTTC.

The chain recombines TRBV18 with TRBJ1-1; D unclear. Germline CDR1 reads KGHSH; CDR2 reads LQKENI. CDR3 length: 16 amino acids. Trimming left V 6 bases short and J 6 bases short, with 23 bases between. DNA for the CDR3: TGTGCCAGCTCTCCCACCAGGACGCGGAGTGTGGCTGAAGCTTTCTTT. This encodes CASSPTRTRSVAEAFF. Drawing the rest from reference TRBV18 and TRBJ1-1, the complete variable domain is NAGVMQNPRHLVRRRGQEARLRCSPMKGHSHVYWYRQLPEEGLKFMVYLQKENIIDESGMPKERFSAEFPKEGPSILRIQQVVRGDSAAYFCASSPTRTRSVAEAFFGQGTRLTVV.

V is TRBV6-1 and J is TRBJ1-2; no clear D gene. V was clipped by 2 bases and J by 0 bases, with 10 bases between them. The CDR3 runs 15 residues. Germline-derived CDR1 and CDR2 are MNHNS and SASEGT. The CDR3 loop reads CASSEQTATNYGYTF. In DNA, the CDR3 is TGTGCCAGCAGTGAACAGACGGCTACTAACTATGGCTACACCTTC.